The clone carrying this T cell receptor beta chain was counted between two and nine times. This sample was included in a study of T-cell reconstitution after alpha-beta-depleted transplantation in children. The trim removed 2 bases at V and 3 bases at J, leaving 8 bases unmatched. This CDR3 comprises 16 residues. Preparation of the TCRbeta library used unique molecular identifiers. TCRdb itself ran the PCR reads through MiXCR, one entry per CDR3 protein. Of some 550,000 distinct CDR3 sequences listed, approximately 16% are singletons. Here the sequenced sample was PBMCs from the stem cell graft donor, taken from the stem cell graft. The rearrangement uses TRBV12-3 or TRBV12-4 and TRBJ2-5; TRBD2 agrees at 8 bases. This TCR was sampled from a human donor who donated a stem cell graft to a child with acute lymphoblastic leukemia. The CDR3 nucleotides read TGTGCCAGCAGTTTAAGTAGCGGGGTCCAAGAAGAGACCCAGTACTTC. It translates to CASSLSSGVQEETQYF.